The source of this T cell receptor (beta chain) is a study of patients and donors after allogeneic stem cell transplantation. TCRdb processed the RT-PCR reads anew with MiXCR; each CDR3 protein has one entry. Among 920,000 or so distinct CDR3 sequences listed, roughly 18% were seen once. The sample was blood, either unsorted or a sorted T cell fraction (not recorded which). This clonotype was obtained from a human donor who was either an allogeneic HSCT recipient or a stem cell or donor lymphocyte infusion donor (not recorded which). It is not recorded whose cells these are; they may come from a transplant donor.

CDR3 nucleotide sequence: TGTGCCAGCACCCCCGGGACAGGGTCCTACGAGCAGTACTTC. Translation: CASTPGTGSYEQYF. The rearrangement links TRBV6-1 to TRBJ2-7, with 9 bases lining up with TRBD1. Trimming at V came to 7 bases and at J to 1 base, leaving 5 bases not matched to a gene. Germline V lookup: CDR1 MNHNS, CDR2 SASEGT. This CDR3 region has 14 residues.